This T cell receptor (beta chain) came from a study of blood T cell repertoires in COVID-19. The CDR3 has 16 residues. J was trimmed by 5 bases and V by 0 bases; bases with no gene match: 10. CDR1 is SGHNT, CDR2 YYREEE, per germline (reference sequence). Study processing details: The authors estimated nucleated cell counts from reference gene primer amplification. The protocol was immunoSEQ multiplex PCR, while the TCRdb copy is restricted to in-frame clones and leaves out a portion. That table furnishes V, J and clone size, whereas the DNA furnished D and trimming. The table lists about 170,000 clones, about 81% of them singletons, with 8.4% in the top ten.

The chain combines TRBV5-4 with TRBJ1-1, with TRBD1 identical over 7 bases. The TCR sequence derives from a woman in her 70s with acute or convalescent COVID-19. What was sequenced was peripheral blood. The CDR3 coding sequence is TGTGCCAGCAGCTTGGGGCTTTTACAGGGGTGGACTGAAGCTTTCTTT. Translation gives CASSLGLLQGWTEAFF.